The 16 T cell receptor beta chains below come from one sample, sequenced in a study of T-cell reconstitution after alpha-beta-depleted transplantation in children. TCRbeta library construction was performed incorporating unique molecular identifiers. In TCRdb, the PCR reads were re-called with MiXCR into one record per CDR3 protein. Here the sample spans around 440,000 distinct CDR3 sequences, 15% to 20% being singletons. The sequences come from PBMCs, mostly from graft donor cells, collected 360 days after TCRalphabeta/CD19-depleted stem cell transplant. These receptors were collected from a boy younger than two who had a stem cell transplant for Wiskott-Aldrich syndrome, so the T cells may come from the graft donor.

This clonotype was detected only a few times. V is TRBV12-5 and J is TRBJ1-5; D perhaps matches TRBD1 (6 bases). V lost 7 bases and J lost 2, with 15 bases in between. CDR1 and CDR2 from the germline V gene are LGHNT and FRNRAP. The CDR3 sequence is 15 residues long. Here the CDR3 reads CASARGGLGNQPQHF. DNA of the CDR3: TGTGCTAGTGCCCGGGGGGGGCTTGGCAATCAGCCCCAGCATTTT.

This rearrangement joins TRBV7-9 to TRBJ2-7; 7 bases are a match to TRBD2. Germline CDR1 reads SEHNR; CDR2 reads FQNEAQ (reference sequence). The V gene end was trimmed by 5 bases and the J gene end by 2 bases; junction bases not matched to a gene: 9. The CDR3 has 15 residues. This CDR3 is CASSPGLESAYEQYF. CDR3 bases: TGTGCCAGCAGCCCAGGACTAGAGTCGGCCTACGAGCAGTACTTC.

Only a few counts were recorded for this clonotype. This chain connects TRBV12-3 or TRBV12-4 to TRBJ2-7; the D gene could be TRBD1 or TRBD2 (5 bases each). The germline V and J ends were trimmed by 4 bases and 0 bases, with 16 bases remaining between them. This CDR3 is 16 amino acids long. The CDR3 loop is CASSSPSGPNSYEQYF. CDR3 nucleotides: TGTGCCAGCAGTTCCCCCTCGGGGCCCAACTCCTACGAGCAGTACTTC.

The rearrangement uses TRBV10-3 and TRBJ2-1, with 14 positions matching TRBD2. Germline loops: CDR1 ENHRY, CDR2 SYGVKD. Trimming took 6 bases from V and 8 from J; bases not matched to a gene: 6. The CDR3 runs 15 residues. The CDR3 loop is CAISPTSGGADEQFF. The CDR3 bases are TGTGCCATCAGCCCGACTAGCGGGGGGGCGGATGAGCAGTTCTTC.

The rearrangement uses TRBV2 and TRBJ2-3, with TRBD2 matching over 8 bases. CDR1 SNHLY and CDR2 FYNNEI come from the germline V gene. This CDR3 comprises 15 residues. V trimming: 1 base; J trimming: 4 bases; junction bases outside the gene matches: 4. For the CDR3, the DNA is TGTGCCAGCAGTGAAGAACGGGGGGGCGCAGATACGCAGTATTTT. It encodes CASSEERGGADTQYF.

CDR3 sequence: CASSKKGLTGELFF. As DNA, the CDR3 is TGTGCCAGCAGCAAGAAAGGGCTTACCGGGGAGCTGTTTTTT. The rearrangement links TRBV11-2 to TRBJ2-2; D is unclear. Trimming removed 5 bases at V and 5 bases at J, with 12 bases between. This CDR3 is 14 amino acids long. Germline CDR1 SGHAT, CDR2 FQNNGV. The variable domain in full, with the rest retrieved from reference TRBV11-2 and TRBJ2-2, is EAGVAQSPRYKIIEKRQSVAFWCNPISGHATLYWYQQILGQGPKLLIQFQNNGVVDDSQLPKDRFSAERLKGVDSTLKIQPAKLEDSAVYLCASSKKGLTGELFFGEGSRLTVL.

This chain links TRBV7-9 with TRBJ2-2; D may be TRBD2 (6 bases). The germline gives CDR1 SEHNR, CDR2 FQNEAQ (reference sequence). The CDR3 runs to 15 residues. The V end lost 5 bases, the J end lost 5 bases, and 15 bases lay between the germline ends. The CDR3 DNA sequence: TGTGCCAGCAGCCGGAGGGACTTCGGGACCGGGGAGCTGTTTTTT. Protein sequence: CASSRRDFGTGELFF.

The V call is TRBV27, the J call TRBJ2-7, with TRBD2 identical over 12 bases. J lost 9 bases, V lost 5 bases, and 11 bases had no gene match. Germline CDR1 reads MNHEY; CDR2 reads SMNVEV (reference sequence). CDR3 length equals 15 residues. The CDR3 loop reads CASSPYQPGLAGQYF. DNA for the CDR3: TGTGCCAGCAGTCCCTACCAACCGGGACTAGCGGGGCAGTACTTC.

This clonotype has only a few counts. The chain is built from TRBV5-1 and TRBJ2-2; D call uncertain. Trimming took off 3 bases at V and 5 bases at J, with 11 bases between the two ends. Per the germline V gene, CDR1 is SGHRS and CDR2 is YFSETQ. The CDR3 totals 14 residues. The CDR3 DNA follows: TGCGCCAGCAGCTCCCAAAAAGGGACCGGGGAGCTGTTTTTT. Protein product: CASSSQKGTGELFF. Complete variable domain (other parts from reference TRBV5-1 and TRBJ2-2): KAGVTQTPRYLIKTRGQQVTLSCSPISGHRSVSWYQQTPGQGLQFLFEYFSETQRNKGNFPGRFSGRQFSNSRSEMNVSTLELGDSALYLCASSSQKGTGELFFGEGSRLTVL.

The rearrangement links TRBV12-3 or TRBV12-4 to TRBJ1-2, with D maybe TRBD1 (5 bases). Trimming cost V 7 bases and J 6 bases, with 12 bases left between them. This CDR3 comprises 12 residues. CDR3 coding DNA: TGTGCCAGCACTTGGGGGGTGCATGGCTACACCTTC. Protein sequence: CASTWGVHGYTF.

This clonotype was detected a few times. CDR3 region: CASSLVGTTYEQYF. DNA of the CDR3: TGTGCCAGCAGCTTAGTCGGCACCACCTACGAGCAGTACTTC. This rearrangement joins TRBV7-8 to TRBJ2-7; D is ambiguous. There are 14 residues in the CDR3. V lost 1 base and J lost 2, with 9 bases in between. Germline lookup yields CDR1 SGHVS and CDR2 FQNEAQ.

This clonotype was counted ten times or more. The chain is built from TRBV12-3 or TRBV12-4 and TRBJ2-1; TRBD2 matches at 7 bases. This CDR3 contains 15 residues. With V trimmed by 5 bases and J by 4 bases, 8 bases remained unmatched. The CDR3 nucleotides read TGTGCCAGCAGTGGAAGGACTAGTCAATACAATGAGCAGTTCTTC. This translates into CASSGRTSQYNEQFF.

DNA of the CDR3: TGCGCCAGCAGCTTGGTGCCAGGATCCCACAATGAGCAGTTCTTC. Residues: CASSLVPGSHNEQFF. J is TRBJ2-1 and V is TRBV5-1; D gene ambiguous. CDR1 is SGHRS and CDR2 is YFSETQ in the germline V gene. The CDR3 sequence is 15 residues long. Trimming stripped 0 bases from V and 5 bases from J, with 12 bases between. Full variable domain (remainder filled in from reference TRBV5-1 and TRBJ2-1): KAGVTQTPRYLIKTRGQQVTLSCSPISGHRSVSWYQQTPGQGLQFLFEYFSETQRNKGNFPGRFSGRQFSNSRSEMNVSTLELGDSALYLCASSLVPGSHNEQFFGPGTRLTVL.

This clonotype was found a few times. The genes are TRBV4-3 and TRBJ2-1; the match to TRBD2 covers 8 bases. The V segment lost 1 base and the J segment 4 bases; nucleotides outside the gene matches: 9. The germline gives CDR1 LGHNA, CDR2 YSLEER. This CDR3 region has 17 residues. CDR3: CASSQARSGRPYNEQFF. The CDR3 bases are TGCGCCAGCAGCCAAGCCCGGAGCGGGAGACCTTACAATGAGCAGTTCTTC.

The chain joins TRBV11-3 to TRBJ2-4, with a possible D match to TRBD1 (5 bases). The V end lost 1 base, the J end lost 0 bases, and 28 bases lay between the germline ends. The CDR3 spans 22 residues. CDR1 SGHNT and CDR2 YENEEA come from the germline V gene. The CDR3 here is CASSLVPYRSFPLSQAKNIQYF. CDR3 bases: TGTGCCAGCAGCTTAGTCCCCTACAGGTCCTTTCCCCTCTCCCAAGCCAAAAACATTCAGTACTTC.

J is TRBJ2-2 and V is TRBV5-1, with a tentative D call TRBD2 (6 bases). Germline V gene data show CDR1 as SGHRS and CDR2 as YFSETQ. This CDR3 comprises 16 residues. V lost 4 bases to trimming and J lost 0 bases, with 13 bases between them. CDR3 DNA: TGCGCCAGCAGCCGGAGGAGGGGAACGAACACCGGGGAGCTGTTTTTT. Translated, it gives CASSRRRGTNTGELFF.